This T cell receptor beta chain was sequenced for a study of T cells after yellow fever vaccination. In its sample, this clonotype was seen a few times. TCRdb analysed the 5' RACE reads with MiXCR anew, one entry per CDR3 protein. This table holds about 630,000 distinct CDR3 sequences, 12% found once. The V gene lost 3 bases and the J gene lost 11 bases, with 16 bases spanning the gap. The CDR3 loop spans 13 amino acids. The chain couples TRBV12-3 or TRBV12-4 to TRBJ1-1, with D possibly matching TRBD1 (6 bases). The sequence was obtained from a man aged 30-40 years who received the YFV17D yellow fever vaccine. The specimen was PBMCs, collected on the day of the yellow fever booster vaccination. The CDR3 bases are TGTGCCAGCAGTTTGTGGGGGGGCAGGGAGGCTTTCTTT. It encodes CASSLWGGREAFF.